The entry below gives a single T cell receptor delta chain sequence along with its context. What it recognizes is unknown. TRG and TRD sequences were obtained from every sorted gammadelta sample. TCRdb ran CATT on the multiplex PCR reads. The data hold some 100,000 delta-chain clones, with roughly 1.4% observed a single time. The entry originates in a study of γδ T cells in repeated Plasmodium falciparum infection. Study information: The natural-infection arm compared Malian children under seasonal malaria with matched Australian children.

The CDR3 consists of 18 residues. In germline, CDR1 is TSWWSYY, CDR2 QGS. Trimming at V came to 2 bases and at J to 10 bases, leaving 18 bases not matched to a gene. General observations from the study: Over time and infection, Vgamma9/Vdelta2+ repertoires remained highly stable and polyclonal. In Vdelta2-negative, largely Vdelta1+, gammadelta repertoires, repeated controlled infections appeared to drive clonal selection waves.

Bulk repertoires came from Vgamma9/Vdelta2+ or Vdelta2-negative gammadelta T cells flow-sorted from PBMC. The chain couples TRDV1 to TRDJ1; the match to TRDD3 covers 11 bases. Germline matching of the DNA provided the J gene here, since TCRdb leaves it blank. The clonotype originates from a pool of human donors (malaria-infected and uninfected, not separated). Sequences were obtained from gamma-delta T cells from blood. The CDR3 reads CALGEIPGGYWGIKGLIF. CDR3 DNA sequence: TGTGCTCTTGGGGAAATCCCCGGGGGGTACTGGGGGATAAAAGGACTCATCTTT.